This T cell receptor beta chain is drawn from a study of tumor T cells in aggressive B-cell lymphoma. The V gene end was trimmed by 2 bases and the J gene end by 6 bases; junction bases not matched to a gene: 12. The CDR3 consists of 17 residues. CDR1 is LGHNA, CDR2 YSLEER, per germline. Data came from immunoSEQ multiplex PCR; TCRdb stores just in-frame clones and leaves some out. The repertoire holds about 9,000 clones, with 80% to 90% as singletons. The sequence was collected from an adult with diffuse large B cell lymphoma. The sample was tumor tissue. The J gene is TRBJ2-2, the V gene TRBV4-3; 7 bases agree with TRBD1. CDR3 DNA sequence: TGCGCCAGCAGCCAACTGAAGGGGGCGCCTGAGCCCGGGGAGCTGTTTTTT. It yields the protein CASSQLKGAPEPGELFF.